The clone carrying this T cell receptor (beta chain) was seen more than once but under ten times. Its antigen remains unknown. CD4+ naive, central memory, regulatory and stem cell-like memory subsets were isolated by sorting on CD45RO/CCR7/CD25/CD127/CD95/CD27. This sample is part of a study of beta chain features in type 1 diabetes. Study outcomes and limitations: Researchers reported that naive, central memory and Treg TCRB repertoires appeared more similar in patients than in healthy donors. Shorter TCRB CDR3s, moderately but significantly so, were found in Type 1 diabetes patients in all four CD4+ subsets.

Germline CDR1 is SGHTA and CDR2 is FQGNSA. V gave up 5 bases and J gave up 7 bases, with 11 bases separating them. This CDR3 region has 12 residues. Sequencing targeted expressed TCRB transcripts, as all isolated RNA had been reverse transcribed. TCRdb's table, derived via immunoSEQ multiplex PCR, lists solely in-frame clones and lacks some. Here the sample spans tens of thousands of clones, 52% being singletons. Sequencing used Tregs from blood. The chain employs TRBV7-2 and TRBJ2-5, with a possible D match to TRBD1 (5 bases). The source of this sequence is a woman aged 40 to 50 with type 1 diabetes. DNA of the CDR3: TGTGCCAGCAGCCCGCCCAGGGCGACCCAGTACTTC. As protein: CASSPPRATQYF.